A selection of T cell receptor beta chains follows, all from one sample in a study of blood T cell repertoires in COVID-19. Some clones are missing from TCRdb's copy, which holds only in-frame ones; the method was immunoSEQ multiplex PCR. Here the sample spans some 190,000 clones, 70% to 90% being singletons. The sequenced sample consisted of peripheral blood. These receptors were obtained from a human donor in a cohort sampled during active COVID-19. The CDR3 runs from the conserved cysteine through the conserved F or W. A D gene is named only where the DNA matches it firmly. Some rows have no size entry. The others give once, few or many, or a class for an expanded clone.

d_gene,j_gene,len,v_gene,abundance,CDR3nt,CDR3aa
TRBD2,TRBJ2-3,15,TRBV7-2,once,TGTGCCAGCAGTCCGTGGGGGGGATACCTAGATACGCAGTATTTT,CASSPWGGYLDTQYF
-,TRBJ1-4,13,TRBV10-3,-,TGTGCCATCAGGCAGGGAGGTAGTGAAAAACTGTTTTTT,CAIRQGGSEKLFF
-,TRBJ1-2,18,TRBV6-2/TRBV6-3,-,TGTGCCAGCAGTTACTTCGGACAGCGTGCTAATCCTAACTATGGCTACACCTTC,CASSYFGQRANPNYGYTF
-,TRBJ2-3,19,TRBV6-2/TRBV6-3,-,TGTGCCAGCAGTTTAGGTGGGGGGAGCTACCCAGACGGCACAGATACGCAGTATTTT,CASSLGGGSYPDGTDTQYF
-,TRBJ1-1,15,TRBV30,-,TGTGCCTGGAGTGTACCGCGGGTACGTGAGACTGAAGCTTTCTTT,CAWSVPRVRETEAFF
TRBD1,TRBJ1-2,17,TRBV27,-,TGTGCCAGCAGTTTAACGGGTGGGACAGGGGGCCACTATGGCTACACCTTC,CASSLTGGTGGHYGYTF
-,TRBJ2-5,17,TRBV2,-,TGTGCCAGCAGTGCATTTTTTCTGGCGGGGCCTAAAGAGACCCAGTACTTC,CASSAFFLAGPKETQYF
-,TRBJ2-7,11,TRBV2,few,TGTGCCAGCACAAAACTTAACGAGCAGTACTTC,CASTKLNEQYF
TRBD1,TRBJ2-7,13,TRBV2,once,TGTGCCAGCAGTACGGGACAGTCCTACGAGCAGTACTTC,CASSTGQSYEQYF
-,TRBJ2-5,16,TRBV7-6,-,TGTGCCAGCAGCTTAATGTCAGGGGCCGGTAGAGAGACCCAGTACTTC,CASSLMSGAGRETQYF
-,TRBJ1-4,15,TRBV2,-,TGTGCCAGCAGCTGGGAGGGGACTGTGATTGAAAAACTGTTTTTT,CASSWEGTVIEKLFF
TRBD1,TRBJ2-7,13,TRBV6-5,-,TGTGCCAGCAGGCCCGACAGGGGGCGCGAGCAGTACTTC,CASRPDRGREQYF
-,TRBJ1-2,11,TRBV7-6,-,TGTGCCAGCAGCTCGGACACCAGCTACACCTTC,CASSSDTSYTF
-,TRBJ1-3,15,TRBV6-5,-,TGTGCCAGCAGTTACGGGGGGTTCTCTGGAAACACCATATATTTT,CASSYGGFSGNTIYF
TRBD1,TRBJ1-1,13,TRBV19,-,TGTGCCAGCCAAGGACAGGGTGTTACTGAAGCTTTCTTT,CASQGQGVTEAFF
TRBD1,TRBJ2-5,14,TRBV6-5,-,TGTGCCAGCAGCAGACAGGGTGGGTCGGAGACCCAGTACTTC,CASSRQGGSETQYF
-,TRBJ2-2,12,TRBV10-3,-,TGTGCCATGGACGGGGGCACCGGGGAGCTGTTTTTT,CAMDGGTGELFF
TRBD2,TRBJ2-1,17,TRBV5-1,-,TGCGCCAGCAGCCTCAGGACTAGCGGGAGGAGCTACAATGAGCAGTTCTTC,CASSLRTSGRSYNEQFF
TRBD2,TRBJ2-2,19,TRBV4-3,-,TGCGCCAGCAGCCAAGATGGGCTAGCGGGAGATACAAACACCGGGGAGCTGTTTTTT,CASSQDGLAGDTNTGELFF
-,TRBJ1-4,12,TRBV6-2/TRBV6-3,-,TGTGCCAGCAGCGAGAACCAGGCAAAACTGTTTTTT,CASSENQAKLFF
-,TRBJ1-3,16,TRBV5-4,-,TGTGCCAGCAGCTTGGGACTCGACTCCTCTGGAAACACCATATATTTT,CASSLGLDSSGNTIYF
TRBD1,TRBJ2-2,15,TRBV10-3,-,TGTGCCATCAGTGAGACAGGGGGAAGCACCGGGGAGCTGTTTTTT,CAISETGGSTGELFF
TRBD1,TRBJ1-1,13,TRBV4-3,few,TGCGCCAGCAGCCGAGACAGGGACACTGAAGCTTTCTTT,CASSRDRDTEAFF
-,TRBJ1-6,14,TRBV4-3,-,TGCGCCAGCAGCCAGGGGACAAGGGTGGGACCCCTCCACTTT,CASSQGTRVGPLHF
-,TRBJ2-7,14,TRBV7-2,-,TGTGCCAGCAGCTACGGCCGGGGGTACTACGAGCAGTACTTC,CASSYGRGYYEQYF
TRBD2,TRBJ2-7,17,TRBV15,-,TGTGCCACCAGCAGAGATCTTTCTAGCGGGACCTCCTACGAGCAGTACTTC,CATSRDLSSGTSYEQYF
-,TRBJ1-2,14,TRBV10-3,once,TGTGCCATCAGTGAGTCGACGGGGAGGGTCGGCTACACCTTC,CAISESTGRVGYTF
-,TRBJ2-3,14,TRBV19,-,TGTGCCAGTAGTATGAGCGGGCCCACAGATACGCAGTATTTT,CASSMSGPTDTQYF
-,TRBJ1-2,13,TRBV2,-,TGTGCCAGCAGTACAGGGACTAACTATGGCTACACCTTC,CASSTGTNYGYTF
-,TRBJ1-3,14,TRBV9,-,TGTGCCAGCAGCCCCTCCCCCTCTGGAAACACCATATATTTT,CASSPSPSGNTIYF
TRBD2,TRBJ2-3,15,TRBV30,-,TGTGCCTGGAGGGGTCCGGCGGGAGCCGCAGATACGCAGTATTTT,CAWRGPAGAADTQYF
TRBD2,TRBJ2-1,17,TRBV27,-,TGTGCCAGCAATCCCCAGCGGGAGGGCCATCCTTACAATGAGCAGTTCTTC,CASNPQREGHPYNEQFF
-,TRBJ1-1,13,TRBV10-2,-,TGCGCCAGCAGTGAACAGGGGAACACTGAAGCTTTCTTT,CASSEQGNTEAFF